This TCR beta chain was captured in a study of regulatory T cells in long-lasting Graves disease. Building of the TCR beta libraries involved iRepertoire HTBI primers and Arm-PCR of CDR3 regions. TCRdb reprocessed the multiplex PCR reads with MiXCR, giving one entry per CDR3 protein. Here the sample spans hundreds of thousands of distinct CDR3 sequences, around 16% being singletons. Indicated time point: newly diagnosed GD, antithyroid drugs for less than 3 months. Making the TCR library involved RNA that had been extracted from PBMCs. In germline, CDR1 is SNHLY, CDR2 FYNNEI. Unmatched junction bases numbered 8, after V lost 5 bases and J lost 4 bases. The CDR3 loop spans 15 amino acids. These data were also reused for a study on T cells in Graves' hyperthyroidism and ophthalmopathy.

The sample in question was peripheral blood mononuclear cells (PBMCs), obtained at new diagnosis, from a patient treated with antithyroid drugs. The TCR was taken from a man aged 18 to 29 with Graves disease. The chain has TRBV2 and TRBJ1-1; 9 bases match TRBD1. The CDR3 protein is CASSLGRQGGTEAFF. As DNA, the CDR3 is TGTGCCAGCAGTTTGGGGCGACAGGGGGGCACTGAAGCTTTCTTT.